This section outlines one TCR beta chain sequence together with its context. Its specificity is not known. Germline V CDR1 and CDR2: LGHNA, YNFKEQ. V was trimmed by 4 bases and J by 7 bases, leaving 8 bases between them. The CDR3 is 12 residues long. The data were obtained in a study of T cell responses to AZD1222 COVID-19 vaccine. Overall study results and limits: Regions 160-218 and 743-854 held dominance among vaccine-associated CD4 TCRs, which spanned spike. In a largely white British group with more females than males, clonal diversity was possibly underestimated. Repertoires in all cases were sampled only once the peak T cell response had passed.

Sequencing was performed with immunoSEQ multiplex PCR; in TCRdb, only in-frame clones are kept and a portion is missing. This sample has 160,000 or so clones, with under 95% found just once. The J gene is TRBJ2-1, the V gene TRBV4-2; a weak D match, TRBD2 (6 bases). The clonotype originates from an adult in good health. The material was peripheral blood, obtained on day 0 of AZD1222 vaccination. This CDR3 is CASSRSGNEQFF. The CDR3 bases are TGTGCCAGCAGCCGCAGCGGGAATGAGCAGTTCTTC.